This T cell receptor (beta chain) derives from a study of T-cell memory formation after mild COVID-19. Study-level findings and limits: From day 15 to 85, contracting clones were balanced between CD4 and CD8, whereas later expanders leaned toward CD4+. Mainly CM and EM harbored the contracting CD4+ clones; mainly EMRA harbored the CD8+ ones.

Barcoded TCR alpha and TCR beta cDNA libraries with UMIs came from 5'RACE using constant-segment primers. A single record per CDR3 protein comes from TCRdb applying MiXCR to the 5' RACE reads. The sample consists of about 50,000 distinct CDR3 sequences, around 7.2% of them appearing once. At least ten counts were recorded for this clonotype. Its specificity is unknown. CDR3 length: 17 amino acids. The trim removed 4 bases at V and 1 base at J, leaving 8 bases unmatched. CDR1 and CDR2 from the germline V gene are DFQATT and SNEGSKA (reference sequence). The V gene is TRBV20-1, the J gene TRBJ2-3; 13 nucleotides align to TRBD2. The receptor was isolated from a man younger than 35 who had mild COVID-19 (a few samples of this study predate the infection). Cell type and time point are not known. The sequencing sample was made of PBMCs or a T cell subset sorted from them (not recorded which). CDR3 amino acids: CSATTSGGKSGTDTQYF. CDR3 DNA sequence: TGCAGTGCTACGACTAGCGGGGGGAAAAGTGGCACAGATACGCAGTATTTT.